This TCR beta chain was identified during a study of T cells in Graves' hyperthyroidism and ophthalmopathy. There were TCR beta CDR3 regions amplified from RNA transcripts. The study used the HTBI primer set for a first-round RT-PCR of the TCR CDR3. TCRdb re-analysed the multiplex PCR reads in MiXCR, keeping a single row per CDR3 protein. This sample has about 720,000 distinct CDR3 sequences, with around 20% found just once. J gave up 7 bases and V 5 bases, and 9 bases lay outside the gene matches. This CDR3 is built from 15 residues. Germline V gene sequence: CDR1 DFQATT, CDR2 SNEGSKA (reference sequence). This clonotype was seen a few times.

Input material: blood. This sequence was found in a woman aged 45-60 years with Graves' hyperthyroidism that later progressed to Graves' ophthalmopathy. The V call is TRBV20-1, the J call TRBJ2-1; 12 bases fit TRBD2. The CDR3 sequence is CSARLGTSGQNEQFF. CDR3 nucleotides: TGCAGTGCTCGATTGGGGACTAGCGGGCAGAATGAGCAGTTCTTC.